This entry lists 2 T cell receptor beta chains sequenced from one sample in a study of siplizumab effects on memory and regulatory T cells. Using immunoSEQ multiplex PCR, the repertoire was profiled, and TCRdb retains in-frame clones only, with some absent. The sample has tens of thousands of clones; 95% to 98% are singletons. The material sequenced was naive CD8+ T cells sorted from blood. All receptors come from a human donor in good health.

V usage is TRBV23-1 and J usage is TRBJ1-1, with D unclear. TRBV23-1 carries the ORF label, with uncertain function. Trimming shortened V by 0 bases and J by 5 bases, and 22 bases separated the two germline ends. The CDR3 runs 18 residues. CDR3 DNA sequence: TGCGCCAGCAGTCAATCGGCCGGTGACTCTCGGGTACAGACTGAAGCTTTCTTT. Translated: CASSQSAGDSRVQTEAFF.

This chain uses TRBV10-2 with TRBJ1-5; D uncertain. The CDR3 is 14 amino acids. Trimming cost V 3 bases and J 3 bases, with 9 bases left between them. Germline CDR1 is WSHSY and CDR2 is SAAADI. The CDR3 DNA follows: TGCGCCAGCAGTGATACACGGATCAATCAGCCCCAGCATTTT. This sequence encodes CASSDTRINQPQHF.